This TCR beta chain was documented in a study of blood T cell repertoires in COVID-19. In the study overall: Some COVID-19 samples were acute and others convalescent; all came from the United States, Italy and Spain.

Germline loops: CDR1 SNHLY, CDR2 FYNNEI. V was cut by 5 bases and J by 0 bases, with 11 bases left in between. The CDR3 sequence is 15 residues long. The participants were between about 18 and 90 years old and came from some 23 US areas. Methods used by the authors: The assay estimated nucleated cells by amplifying reference gene primers. Generated by immunoSEQ multiplex PCR, the TCRdb table keeps only in-frame clones and is missing some. The V and J calls and clone size were taken over from that table, and D and trimming were inferred from the DNA. The repertoire consists of 190,000 or so clones, with 75% to 90% occurring once and the leading ten covering 2% to 2.5%.

The source is a woman in her twenties or thirties who had recovered from COVID-19. What was sequenced was PBMCs or T cells enriched from blood (not recorded which). This chain links TRBV2 with TRBJ1-5; D is possibly TRBD1 (5 bases). The CDR3, as DNA: TGTGCCAGCAGTAGGGAGGGGACTAGCAATCAGCCCCAGCATTTT. The encoded protein is CASSREGTSNQPQHF. Based on the CDR3 plus reference TRBV2 and TRBJ1-5, the full variable domain is EPEVTQTPSHQVTQMGQEVILRCVPISNHLYFYWYRQILGQKVEFLVSFYNNEISEKSEIFDDQFSVERPDGSNFTLKIRSTKLEDSAMYFCASSREGTSNQPQHFGDGTRLSIL.